This T cell receptor (beta chain) comes out of a study of T cells after yellow fever vaccination. Background on the study: The fractions with low cell numbers were processed using SMART-Seq v4 Ultra Low Input. Broader study findings: Post-booster samples contained most primary-vaccination clones (about 95% CD4, around 89% CD8).

In TCRdb, the 5' RACE reads were re-called with MiXCR into one record per CDR3 protein. The profile shows 250,000 to 300,000 distinct CDR3 sequences, roughly 13% of them singletons. In germline, CDR1 is MNHEY, CDR2 SVGEGT. CDR3 size: 17 residues. The trim removed 5 bases at V and 3 bases at J, leaving 10 bases unmatched. As for this clonotype: Its antigen remains unknown.

V gene TRBV6-2 or TRBV6-3 combines with J gene TRBJ2-5, with 12 bases matching TRBD2. The source is a man aged 25-45 years who received the YFV17D yellow fever vaccine. This specimen consisted of CD4+ T cells sorted from PBMCs, obtained 45 days after the yellow fever booster vaccination. CDR3 sequence (DNA): TGTGCCAGCAGTACCCGAAGACTAGCGGGAGACAAAGAGACCCAGTACTTC. Amino acids: CASSTRRLAGDKETQYF.